This T cell receptor beta chain stems from a study of blood T cell repertoires in COVID-19. This CDR3 contains 16 residues. Per germline, CDR1 MDHEN and CDR2 SYDVKM. The J segment lost 8 bases and the V segment lost 4 bases, leaving 9 bases of the junction unmatched. Using immunoSEQ multiplex PCR, the repertoire was profiled, and TCRdb retains in-frame clones only, with some absent. Of around 150,000 clones in the sample, roughly 88% were seen once. Sequences were obtained from PBMCs or T cells enriched from blood (not recorded which). This clonotype was sampled from a man in his 70s who had been exposed to COVID-19. The rearrangement links TRBV28 to TRBJ1-4; 11 bases are a match to TRBD1. The CDR3 loop is CASSSPGDRGWEKLFF. Written as DNA, the CDR3 is TGTGCCAGCAGTTCCCCGGGGGACAGGGGGTGGGAAAAACTGTTTTTT.